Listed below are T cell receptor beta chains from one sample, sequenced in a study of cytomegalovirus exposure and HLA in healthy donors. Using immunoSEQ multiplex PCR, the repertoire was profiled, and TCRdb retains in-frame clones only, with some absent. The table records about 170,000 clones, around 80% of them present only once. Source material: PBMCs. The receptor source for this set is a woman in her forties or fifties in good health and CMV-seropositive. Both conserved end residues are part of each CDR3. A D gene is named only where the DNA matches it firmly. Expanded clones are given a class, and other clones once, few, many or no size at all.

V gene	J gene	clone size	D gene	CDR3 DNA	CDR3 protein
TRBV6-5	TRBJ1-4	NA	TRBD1	TGTGCCAGCAGTAACGGACAGGGCGAGTATGAAAAACTGTTTTTT	CASSNGQGEYEKLFF
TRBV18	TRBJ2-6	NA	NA	TGTGCCAGCTCACCCACCAGGGTTGGGGGCGACGTCCTGACTTTC	CASSPTRVGGDVLTF
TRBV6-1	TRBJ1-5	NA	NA	TGTGCCAGCAGTGAACCTTATCAGCCCCAGCATTTT	CASSEPYQPQHF
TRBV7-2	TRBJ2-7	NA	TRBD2	TGTGCCAGCAGCTTAAGCGGTAGCGGGGGGCCCTACGAGCAGTACTTC	CASSLSGSGGPYEQYF
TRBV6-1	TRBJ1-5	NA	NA	TGTGCCAGCAGTGAAGGGAGGTTGCACGGCGCTGTTATCCAGCCCCAGCATTTT	CASSEGRLHGAVIQPQHF
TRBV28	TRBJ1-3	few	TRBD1	TGTGCCAGCAGTGAGGGGGCGACAGGAAACACCATATATTTT	CASSEGATGNTIYF
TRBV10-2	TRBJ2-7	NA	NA	TGCGCCAGCAGCTCCTTAGTGGGGGCAGCGGCCTACGAGCAGTACTTC	CASSSLVGAAAYEQYF
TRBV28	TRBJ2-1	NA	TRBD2	TGTGCCACGGGCGGGACTAGCGTGATGACCCCCTACAATGAGCAGTTCTTC	CATGGTSVMTPYNEQFF
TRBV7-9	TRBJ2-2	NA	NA	TGTGCCAGCAGCCCCACCCCCACAGGGTATGGGTCCGGGGAGCTGTTTTTT	CASSPTPTGYGSGELFF
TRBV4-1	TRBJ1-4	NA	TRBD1	TGCGCCAGCAGCGCGCAGGGGGTTCAGGGAAAACTGTTTTTT	CASSAQGVQGKLFF
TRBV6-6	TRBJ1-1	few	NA	TGTGCCAGCAATGGGGGGATGAACACTGAAGCTTTCTTT	CASNGGMNTEAFF
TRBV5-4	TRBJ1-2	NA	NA	TGTGCCAGCAGCTCCCAACAGGGATCTAACTATGGCTACACCTTC	CASSSQQGSNYGYTF
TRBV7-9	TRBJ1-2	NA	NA	TGTGCCAGCAGCTTAGGGGGAGAAGATGGCTACACCTTC	CASSLGGEDGYTF
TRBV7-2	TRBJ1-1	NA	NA	TGTGCCAGCAGCTTAGCGGCAGGGGCCGAGAAGCCTTTCTTT	CASSLAAGAEKPFF
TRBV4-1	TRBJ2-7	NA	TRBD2	TGCGCCAGCAGCCAGAGGGAGACTAGCGGGATTCACTACGAGCAGTACTTC	CASSQRETSGIHYEQYF
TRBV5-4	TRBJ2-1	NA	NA	TGTGCCAGCAGCTTGGATGTGGGGGCGGTCCCGAATGAGCAGTTCTTC	CASSLDVGAVPNEQFF
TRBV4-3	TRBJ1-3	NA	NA	TGCGCCAGCAGCCAAATCGGACAGCTTCGCTCTGGAAACACCATATATTTT	CASSQIGQLRSGNTIYF
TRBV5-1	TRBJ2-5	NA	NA	TGCGCCAGCAGCGGGGGGTACCAAGAGACCCAGTACTTC	CASSGGYQETQYF
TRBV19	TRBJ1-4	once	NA	TGTGCCAGTAGTGGAACAGGTGTGGGCGTAAAACTGTTTTTT	CASSGTGVGVKLFF
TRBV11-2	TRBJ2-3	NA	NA	TGTGCCAGCAGCTTCGGACAAGACACAGATACGCAGTATTTT	CASSFGQDTDTQYF
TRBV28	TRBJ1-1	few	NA	TGTGCCAGCATTTTTCCGGCGGGGGGGCCTAACACTGAAGCTTTCTTT	CASIFPAGGPNTEAFF
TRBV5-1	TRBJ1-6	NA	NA	TGCGCCAGCAGCCCCCTGGAGGGTGGGAATTCACCCCTCCACTTT	CASSPLEGGNSPLHF
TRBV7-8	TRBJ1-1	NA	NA	TGTGCCAGCAGCTTAGAGGGACAGAACACTGAAGCTTTCTTT	CASSLEGQNTEAFF
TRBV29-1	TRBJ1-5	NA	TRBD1	TGCAGCGGCACGACAGGGAACGATCAGCCCCAGCATTTT	CSGTTGNDQPQHF
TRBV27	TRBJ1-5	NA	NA	TGTGCCAGCAGTGTCCGGGACAACGATCAGCCCCAGCATTTT	CASSVRDNDQPQHF
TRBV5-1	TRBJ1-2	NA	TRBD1	TGCGCCAGCAGCTTGGGGACAGGGGATTTCTATGGCTACACCTTC	CASSLGTGDFYGYTF
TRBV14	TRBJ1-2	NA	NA	TGTGCCAGCAGCCTCTATAGTGGGGGGATCGGCTACACCTTC	CASSLYSGGIGYTF
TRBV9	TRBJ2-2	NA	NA	TGTGCCAGCAGCCCGCACAGGGTTTCCGGGGAGCTGTTTTTT	CASSPHRVSGELFF
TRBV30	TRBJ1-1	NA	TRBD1	TGTGCCTGGCGGACAGGACAGTCAACTGAAGCTTTCTTT	CAWRTGQSTEAFF
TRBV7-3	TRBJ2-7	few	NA	TGTGCCAGCAGCTTAACCCGCGGGTCCTACGAGCAGTACTTC	CASSLTRGSYEQYF
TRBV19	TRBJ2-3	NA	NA	TGTGCCAGTAGTAAGGGGGGGGTCCACACAGATACGCAGTATTTT	CASSKGGVHTDTQYF
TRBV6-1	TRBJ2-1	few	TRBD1	TGTGCCACCAAAAGGGGACAGGAGTTCTTC	CATKRGQEFF
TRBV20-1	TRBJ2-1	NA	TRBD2	TGCAGTGCTAGTGCTCTAGCGGGGGGGTTCTTC	CSASALAGGFF
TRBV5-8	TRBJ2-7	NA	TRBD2	TGTGCCAGCAGCTTCCTCGGGACTAGCGGGACGGGTCAGTACTTC	CASSFLGTSGTGQYF
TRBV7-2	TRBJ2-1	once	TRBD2	TGTGCCAGCAGCTCCGGACTAGCGGGACCGAGCTCCTACAATGAGCAGTTCTTC	CASSSGLAGPSSYNEQFF
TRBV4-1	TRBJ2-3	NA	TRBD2	TGCGCCAGCAGCCTGGCTGGGACTAGCGGCGGGGATACGCAGTATTTT	CASSLAGTSGGDTQYF
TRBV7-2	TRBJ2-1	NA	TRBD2	TGTGCCAGCAGCTTAGCGCTTACGGCGGGGGGCGGTTCCTACAATGAGCAGTTCTTC	CASSLALTAGGGSYNEQFF
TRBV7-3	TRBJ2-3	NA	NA	TGTGCCAGCAGCTTCTTGCCGCAGGACTTCTCCCCCACAGATACGCAGTATTTT	CASSFLPQDFSPTDTQYF
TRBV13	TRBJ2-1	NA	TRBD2	TGTGCCAGCAGCTCCCTCGGACTAGCGGGAGAGGTCAATGAGCAGTTCTTC	CASSSLGLAGEVNEQFF
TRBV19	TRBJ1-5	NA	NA	TGTGCCAGTAGCGCCTCGGGAGGCAATCAGCCCCAGCATTTT	CASSASGGNQPQHF
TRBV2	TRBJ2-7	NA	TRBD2	TGTGCCAGCCTAGGGACTAGCGGGCGACGCGAGCAGTACTTC	CASLGTSGRREQYF
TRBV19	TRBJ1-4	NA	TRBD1	TGTGCCAGTAGTATGAGACCGGGACAGGCCAATGAAAAACTGTTTTTT	CASSMRPGQANEKLFF
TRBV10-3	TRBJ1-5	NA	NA	TGTGCCATCAGTGAGTCGGGGGCAGGGTACAATCAGCCCCAGCATTTT	CAISESGAGYNQPQHF
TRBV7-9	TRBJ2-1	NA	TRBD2	TGTGCCAGCAGCGCCTCACTAGCGGGACTCAATGAGCAGTTCTTC	CASSASLAGLNEQFF
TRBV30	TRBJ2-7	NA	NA	TGTGCCTGGAGTAGACACTTCTACGAGCAGTACTTC	CAWSRHFYEQYF
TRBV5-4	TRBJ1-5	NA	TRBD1	TGTGCCAGCAGCACGCAGGGGGCCCATCAGCCCCAGCATTTT	CASSTQGAHQPQHF